The clone carrying this TCR beta chain was observed many times. Its target is not known. This specimen comes from a study of T cells in Graves' hyperthyroidism and ophthalmopathy. Turning to the study itself: Peripheral blood was taken when the disease was first diagnosed, before any treatment began. Study results and limitations: Ophthalmopathy could be told apart from stable hyperthyroidism with a 13 V-J model.

There are 17 residues in the CDR3. Germline V gene data show CDR1 as MNHEY and CDR2 as SMNVEV (reference sequence). Trimming removed 2 bases at V and 5 bases at J, with 21 bases between. Patients with uncontrolled infections, other autoimmune diseases, pregnancy or lactation were excluded. The CDR3 regions of TCR beta were amplified from RNA transcripts. Primed by the HTBI set, a first-round RT-PCR was run on the TCR CDR3. TCRdb re-called the multiplex PCR reads through MiXCR, storing one row per CDR3 protein. In the table there are 350,000 or so distinct CDR3 sequences, roughly 20% of which are singletons.

The TCR sequence derives from a woman aged 40 to 55 with Graves' ophthalmopathy. Sequencing used blood. The chain recombines TRBV27 with TRBJ2-5, with a possible D match to TRBD1 (5 bases). CDR3 in amino acids: CASSLIGKGAVPETQYF. The CDR3 bases are TGTGCCAGCAGTTTAATAGGAAAAGGGGCTGTTCCGGAGACCCAGTACTTC.